This T cell receptor (beta chain) was captured in a study of blood T cell repertoires in COVID-19. Background on the study: COVID-19 samples, acute and convalescent, were from the United States, Italy and Spain. PBMCs, B-cell-depleted T cells, or T cells provided the cDNA or gDNA that made up the material.

The study assigned cohorts using participant-reported clinical history. Only in-frame clones appear in the TCRdb table, and some are missing; sequencing was by immunoSEQ multiplex PCR. The table includes approximately 240,000 clones, around 90% detected once. V dropped 5 bases and J dropped 2; count of bases not matched to a gene: 6. The CDR3 contains 16 residues. From germline, CDR1 is SGHRS and CDR2 YFSETQ. The sequencing input was PBMCs or T cells enriched from blood (not recorded which). The TCR was taken from a woman aged 25 to 39 with acute COVID-19. The V and J genes are TRBV5-1 and TRBJ2-3; 12 bases are shared with TRBD2. The CDR3 DNA sequence: TGCGCCAGCAGTTCCGGACTAGCGGGATTCACAGATACGCAGTATTTT. Translation gives CASSSGLAGFTDTQYF. The whole variable domain, filled in from reference TRBV5-1 and TRBJ2-3, reads KAGVTQTPRYLIKTRGQQVTLSCSPISGHRSVSWYQQTPGQGLQFLFEYFSETQRNKGNFPGRFSGRQFSNSRSEMNVSTLELGDSALYLCASSSGLAGFTDTQYFGPGTRLTVL.